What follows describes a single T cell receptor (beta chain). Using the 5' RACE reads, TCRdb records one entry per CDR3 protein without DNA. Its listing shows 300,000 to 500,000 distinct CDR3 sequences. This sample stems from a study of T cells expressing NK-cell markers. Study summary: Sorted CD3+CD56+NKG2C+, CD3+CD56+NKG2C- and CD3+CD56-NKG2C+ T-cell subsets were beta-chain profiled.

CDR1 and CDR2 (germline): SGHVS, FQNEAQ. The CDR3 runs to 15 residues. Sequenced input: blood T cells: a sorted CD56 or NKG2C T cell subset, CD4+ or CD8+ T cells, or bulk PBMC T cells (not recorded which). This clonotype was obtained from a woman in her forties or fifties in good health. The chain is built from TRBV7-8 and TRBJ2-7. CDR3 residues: CASSLAPGNSYEQYF.